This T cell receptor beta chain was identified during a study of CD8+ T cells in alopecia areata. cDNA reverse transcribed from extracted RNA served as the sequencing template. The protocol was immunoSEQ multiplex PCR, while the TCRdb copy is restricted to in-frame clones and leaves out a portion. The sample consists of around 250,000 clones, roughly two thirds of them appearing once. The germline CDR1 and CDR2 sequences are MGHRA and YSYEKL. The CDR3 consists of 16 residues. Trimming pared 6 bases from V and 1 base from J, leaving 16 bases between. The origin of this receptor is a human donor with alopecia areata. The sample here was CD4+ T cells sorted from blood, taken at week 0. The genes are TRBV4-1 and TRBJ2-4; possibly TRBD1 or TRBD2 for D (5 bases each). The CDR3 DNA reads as TGCGCCAGCAGAGGGACCGTCGTTGGGGCCAAAAACATTCAGTACTTC. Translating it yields CASRGTVVGAKNIQYF.